Here is one T cell receptor (beta chain) with its context. Here immunoSEQ multiplex PCR was the method, and the copy in TCRdb shows in-frame clones only, minus some. This table holds fewer than 350,000 clones, around 90% found once. This record belongs to a study of blood T cell repertoires in COVID-19. Germline V lookup: CDR1 SQVTM, CDR2 ANQGSEA. The germline V and J ends were trimmed by 6 bases and 3 bases, with 15 bases remaining between them. CDR3 length: 14 residues. This chain links TRBV29-1 with TRBJ2-1; D may be TRBD1 (6 bases). The sequencing input was peripheral blood. This receptor was taken from a man between 18 and 35 years old with active or convalescent COVID-19. The CDR3 nucleotides are TGCAGCGTAGAAACAGGGACCAACTACAATGAGCAGTTCTTC. It specifies CSVETGTNYNEQFF.